This T cell receptor (beta chain) was obtained from a study of CD8 T cells in Susac syndrome. General study findings and limits: The study recognized that its TCR sequencing and HLA analysis covered a relatively small number of individuals.

The study sequenced TCR beta in blood CD8+ and CD4+ T cells. The CD8+ and CD4+ T cells were negatively isolated, with the TEMRA cells enriched by FACS. Trimming removed 6 bases from V and 4 bases from J, with 9 bases in between. The CDR3 runs to 12 residues. Per germline, CDR1 KGHSH and CDR2 LQKENI. Random hexamers were used to reverse transcribe roughly 0.5 to 1 ug of RNA. An immunoSEQ multiplex PCR generated amplified TCR beta CDR3 products spanning 54 Vbeta and 13 Jbeta. TCRdb fed the immunoSEQ multiplex PCR reads into MiXCR, producing one record per CDR3 protein. This sample has some 150,000 distinct CDR3 sequences, with approximately 95% found just once. About this clonotype itself: Antigen: not known.

The chain joins TRBV18 to TRBJ1-2, with D perhaps TRBD1 (6 bases). The clonotype originates from a human donor with Susac syndrome. Sequenced input: CD4+ T cells from PBMCs. The CDR3 DNA reads as TGTGCCAGCTCGCCAGGGGCCTATGGCTACACCTTC. This sequence encodes CASSPGAYGYTF.